The 12 T cell receptor beta chains below were found in one sample sequenced in a study of T cells in Graves' hyperthyroidism and ophthalmopathy. Regions amplified from RNA transcripts were the TCR beta CDR3 regions. A first-round RT-PCR of the TCR CDR3 used the HTBI primer set. TCRdb fed the multiplex PCR reads into MiXCR, producing one record per CDR3 protein. This table holds around 350,000 distinct CDR3 sequences, about 18% found once. The sequenced material came from blood. The receptors were gathered from a woman in her thirties with Graves' hyperthyroidism that later progressed to Graves' ophthalmopathy.

The chain recombines TRBV20-1 with TRBJ1-4, with D hard to call. CDR3 size: 15 residues. Trimming took 1 base from V and 8 from J, leaving 17 bases between them. Germline CDR1 reads DFQATT; CDR2 reads SNEGSKA (reference sequence). CDR3 in amino acids: CSARGVYGLGEKLFF. The CDR3 DNA follows: TGCAGTGCTAGAGGTGTCTATGGACTGGGGGAAAAACTGTTTTTT.

The V and J genes are TRBV5-1 and TRBJ2-3; perhaps TRBD1 as D (6 bases). Germline loops: CDR1 SGHRS, CDR2 YFSETQ. The CDR3 loop spans 14 amino acids. V was shortened by 3 bases and J by 2 bases, with 10 bases between the two germline ends. CDR3: CASSSGQHTDTQYF. Here the CDR3 DNA reads TGCGCCAGCAGCTCCGGACAGCACACAGATACGCAGTATTTT.

The chain is built from TRBV5-1 and TRBJ1-4; no clear D gene. Trimming cost V 3 bases and J 4 bases, with 16 bases left between them. Germline lookup yields CDR1 SGHRS and CDR2 YFSETQ. The CDR3 is made up of 16 amino acids. DNA of the CDR3: TGCGCCAGCAGCTCCCAGGACGGTGCTGTTAATGAAAAACTGTTTTTT. Translated: CASSSQDGAVNEKLFF. Variable domain in full (rest from reference TRBV5-1 and TRBJ1-4): KAGVTQTPRYLIKTRGQQVTLSCSPISGHRSVSWYQQTPGQGLQFLFEYFSETQRNKGNFPGRFSGRQFSNSRSEMNVSTLELGDSALYLCASSSQDGAVNEKLFFGSGTQLSVL.

The J gene is TRBJ1-2, the V gene TRBV20-1, with 8 bases matching TRBD1. The germline CDR1 and CDR2 sequences are DFQATT and SNEGSKA (reference sequence). This CDR3 spans 12 amino acids. The junction had 9 bases not matched to a gene; V was cut back by 7 bases and J by 8 bases. The CDR3 bases are TGCAGTGACTCCGGGACAGGTGTAGGCTACACCTTC. Its translation is CSDSGTGVGYTF.

This clonotype has just a few counts. V is TRBV6-1 and J is TRBJ1-5, with 7 bases aligning to TRBD1. J was trimmed by 4 bases and V by 4 bases; bases with no gene match: 10. The CDR3 runs to 16 residues. Per germline, CDR1 MNHNS and CDR2 SASEGT. In DNA, the CDR3 is TGTGCCAGCAGTGTTTGGACAGGCTTCACGAATCAGCCCCAGCATTTT. Protein sequence: CASSVWTGFTNQPQHF.

This clonotype appeared many times. The chain combines TRBV11-2 with TRBJ2-3, with no clear D. V lost 4 bases and J 3 bases, leaving 8 bases between the germline ends. The CDR3 runs to 13 residues. The germline gives CDR1 SGHAT, CDR2 FQNNGV. The CDR3 spells CASSSEFTDTQYF. In DNA, the CDR3 is TGTGCCAGCAGCTCAGAATTTACAGATACGCAGTATTTT.

The V gene is TRBV2, the J gene TRBJ2-1, with 10 bases matching TRBD1. Per germline, CDR1 SNHLY and CDR2 FYNNEI. This CDR3 spans 15 amino acids. Losses at the gene ends were 6 bases for V and 3 bases for J; bases not matched to a gene: 5. DNA of the CDR3: TGTGCCAGCAGAGAGGGACAGGGGCGCTACAATGAGCAGTTCTTC. It is translated as CASREGQGRYNEQFF.

This clonotype was seen repeatedly, ten times or more. The V call is TRBV5-5, the J call TRBJ2-4, with D perhaps matching TRBD1 or TRBD2 (5 bases each). CDR1 is SGHKS, CDR2 YYEKEE, per germline (reference sequence). The CDR3 is made up of 16 amino acids. The V gene lost 4 bases and the J gene lost 0 bases, with 14 bases spanning the gap. CDR3 protein: CASSRHPGTAKNIQYF. The CDR3 DNA follows: TGTGCCAGCAGCCGGCACCCCGGGACAGCCAAAAACATTCAGTACTTC.

This clonotype was seen at least ten times. The gene calls are TRBV12-3 or TRBV12-4 and TRBJ1-1; D may be TRBD1 (6 bases). Trimming shortened V by 4 bases and J by 4 bases, and 13 bases separated the two germline ends. The CDR3 is 14 residues long. CDR3 sequence (DNA): TGTGCCAGCAGTTCTAATAGGGGGAGCACTGAAGCTTTCTTT. Its protein product is CASSSNRGSTEAFF.

This clonotype was seen many times. The genes are TRBV28 and TRBJ2-2; 9 bases are shared with TRBD2. The CDR3 is 14 residues long. Losses at the gene ends were 6 bases for V and 5 bases for J; bases not matched to a gene: 4. The germline gives CDR1 MDHEN, CDR2 SYDVKM. CDR3: CASRGLASTGELFF. The CDR3 DNA is TGTGCCAGCAGGGGACTAGCTTCGACCGGGGAGCTGTTTTTT.

The chain recombines TRBV28 with TRBJ1-2, with D unresolved. The CDR3 covers 12 residues. With 5 bases removed from V and 8 bases from J, the gap between germline ends came to 12 bases. From germline, CDR1 is MDHEN and CDR2 SYDVKM. The CDR3 loop is CASSEVLTGYTF. CDR3 bases: TGTGCCAGCAGTGAGGTCCTTACGGGCTACACCTTC.

This clonotype was seen many times. The chain recombines TRBV28 with TRBJ1-1; the D gene is possibly TRBD1 (6 bases). V was cut by 7 bases and J by 1 base, with 19 bases left in between. Germline V gene sequence: CDR1 MDHEN, CDR2 SYDVKM. The CDR3 runs to 16 residues. CDR3 protein: CASKVVRGAENTEAFF. Written as DNA, the CDR3 is TGTGCCAGCAAGGTCGTGCGGGGGGCCGAGAACACTGAAGCTTTCTTT.